The 3 T cell receptor beta chains in this list originate from one sample, sequenced in a study of blood T cells in healthy people across ages. A sample-barcoded 5' primer and a J-beta primer mix were used in a second PCR of roughly 7 to 12 cycles. TCRdb analysed the 5' RACE reads with MiXCR anew, one entry per CDR3 protein. The profile covers hundreds of thousands of distinct CDR3 sequences, with around 28% appearing a single time and roughly 17% taken by the ten largest. Source material: blood. These receptors originate from a woman of 80 years or more in good health.

This clonotype has more than one count but fewer than ten. The V gene is TRBV19, the J gene TRBJ1-2; 8 bases fit TRBD1. V was pared by 4 bases and J by 4 bases, with 8 bases of the junction left unmatched. The CDR3 length is 15 residues. Germline-derived CDR1 and CDR2 are LNHDA and SQIVND (reference sequence). CDR3 loop: CASSTIAGGAYGYTF. In DNA form, the CDR3 reads TGTGCCAGTAGTACGATCGCAGGGGGCGCCTATGGCTACACCTTC.

There are a few counts of this clonotype. V usage is TRBV6-2 or TRBV6-3 and J usage is TRBJ2-7; possible D gene TRBD2, 5 bases. Near its end, the DNA agrees better with TRBJ2-5, so the J call may be wrong. This CDR3 is built from 14 residues. The germline V gene has CDR1 MNHEY and CDR2 SVGEGT. The CDR3 nucleotides read TGTGCCAGCAGTTACGCCACTAGGCGGGAGACCCAGTACTTC. It encodes CASSYATRRETQYF.

A word on this clonotype: In this CDR3 the conserved last residue, phenylalanine or tryptophan, is missing, so a read error is likely. The rearrangement links TRBV29-1 to TRBJ2-1; D possibly corresponds to TRBD2 (5 bases). CDR1 and CDR2 from the germline V gene are SQVTM and ANQGSEA. The CDR3 has 12 residues. The CDR3 reads CSGERGYGEQFL. The CDR3 DNA reads as TGCAGCGGTGAAAGAGGGTACGGTGAGCAGTTCTTA.